This entry lists 10 T cell receptor beta chains sequenced from one sample in a study of cytomegalovirus exposure and HLA in healthy donors. Researchers ran the PCR with 60 Vbeta and 13 Jbeta primers. Clones were read by immunoSEQ multiplex PCR, and TCRdb kept only the in-frame ones, dropping some. The table records 200,000 or so clones, around 73% of them present only once. The sample comprised PBMCs. Source of these receptors: a male donor in good health and CMV-seronegative.

CDR3 loop: CASSEGLPNTGELFF. CDR3 in DNA: TGTGCCAGCAGTGAGGGACTACCGAACACCGGGGAGCTGTTTTTT. This chain connects TRBV11-1 to TRBJ2-2, with 7 bases matching TRBD2. The CDR3 has 15 residues. The V gene's germline CDR1 is SGHAT and CDR2 FQDESV (reference sequence). The ends lost 6 bases at V and 0 bases at J; junction bases unmatched: 4.

V gene TRBV19 combines with J gene TRBJ2-3; TRBD1 is a possible D gene (6 bases). Germline V CDR1 and CDR2: LNHDA, SQIVND (reference sequence). V lost 6 bases and J lost 2, with 15 bases in between. The CDR3 extends over 15 amino acids. CDR3 nucleotide sequence: TGTGCCAGTAGAGAAGAAGGGGGATCCACAGATACGCAGTATTTT. This encodes CASREEGGSTDTQYF.

This clone was detected only a few times. The chain is built from TRBV6-5 and TRBJ1-1; TRBD1 agrees at 8 bases. The CDR3 runs to 15 residues. Germline CDR1 is MNHEY and CDR2 is SVGAGI. Trimming at V came to 6 bases and at J to 2 bases, leaving 8 bases not matched to a gene. This CDR3 reads CASRSSGQANTEAFF. The CDR3 DNA reads TGTGCCAGCAGATCCTCGGGACAGGCAAACACTGAAGCTTTCTTT.

The V call is TRBV14, the J call TRBJ2-3; D not resolved. V was trimmed by 5 bases and J by 0 bases, leaving 12 bases between them. This CDR3 has 15 amino acids. CDR1 is SGHDN and CDR2 is FVKESK in the germline V gene. The CDR3 DNA reads TGTGCCAGCAGCAACAGACCCTCTAGCACAGATACGCAGTATTTT. Translating gives CASSNRPSSTDTQYF.

This clone was picked up a small number of times. The chain links TRBV5-6 to TRBJ1-1; D is ambiguous. CDR3 size: 14 residues. Trimming stripped 4 bases from V and 1 base from J, with 11 bases between. The germline V gene encodes CDR1 SGHDT and CDR2 YYEEEE. The CDR3 protein is CASSRVVANTEAFF. The CDR3 DNA sequence: TGTGCCAGCAGCCGGGTGGTGGCGAACACTGAAGCTTTCTTT.

This chain connects TRBV5-1 to TRBJ2-7, with 9 bases fitting TRBD1. CDR3 length: 15 residues. The junction had 9 bases not matched to a gene; V was cut back by 5 bases and J by 3 bases. Germline-derived CDR1 and CDR2 are SGHRS and YFSETQ. The CDR3 loop is CASRRPGQGNYEQYF. CDR3 nucleotide sequence: TGCGCCAGCAGAAGACCGGGACAGGGTAACTACGAGCAGTACTTC.

This chain uses TRBV11-3 with TRBJ2-7; TRBD2 might be the D (5 bases). Germline V gene data show CDR1 as SGHNT and CDR2 as YENEEA. V shed 5 bases and J shed 4 bases, with 12 bases lying between them. CDR3 length equals 13 residues. CDR3 region: CASSLGTGYEQYF. In DNA form, the CDR3 reads TGTGCCAGCAGCCTCGGAACGGGGTACGAGCAGTACTTC.

The CDR3 coding sequence is TGTGCCAGCAGCCAAGATACGGGGGTAGCTAACTATGGCTACACCTTC. This translates into CASSQDTGVANYGYTF. The chain employs TRBV4-2 and TRBJ1-2; D may be TRBD1 (5 bases). Trimming cost V 0 bases and J 0 bases, with 11 bases left between them. CDR1 LGHNA and CDR2 YNFKEQ come from the germline V gene. The CDR3 loop spans 16 amino acids.

This clone was recorded a few times. The chain has TRBV5-6 and TRBJ2-2; 7 bases are shared with TRBD1. Germline CDR1 is SGHDT and CDR2 is YYEEEE. V lost 1 base and J lost 8; bases outside the gene matches: 11. The CDR3 runs to 16 residues. The CDR3 protein is CASSLLGTASGGELFF. DNA for the CDR3: TGTGCCAGCAGCTTGCTAGGGACAGCGAGCGGAGGGGAGCTGTTTTTT. Looking up the rest from reference TRBV5-6 and TRBJ2-2 gives the full variable domain: DAGVTQSPTHLIKTRGQQVTLRCSPKSGHDTVSWYQQALGQGPQFIFQYYEEEERQRGNFPDRFSGHQFPNYSSELNVNALLLGDSALYLCASSLLGTASGGELFFGEGSRLTVL.

The chain links TRBV6-1 to TRBJ1-1; a possible D gene is TRBD1 (5 bases). V dropped 3 bases and J dropped 1 base, with 21 bases sitting between them. CDR1 is MNHNS and CDR2 is SASEGT in the germline V gene. The CDR3 extends over 18 amino acids. Here the CDR3 reads CASSDSLGGLGTNTEAFF. The CDR3 DNA is TGTGCCAGCAGTGATTCTCTCGGGGGTCTGGGAACGAACACTGAAGCTTTCTTT.